The TCR beta chain under discussion was sequenced for a study of blood T cell repertoires in COVID-19. V gave up 1 base and J gave up 1 base; unmatched junction bases: 3. The CDR3 runs 15 residues. The germline CDR1 and CDR2 sequences are SSHAT and FNYEAQ (reference sequence). Only in-frame clones appear in the TCRdb table, and some are missing; sequencing was by immunoSEQ multiplex PCR. This sample has around 40,000 clones, with approximately 90% found just once. The sample consisted of peripheral blood. This sequence originates from a human donor in a cohort sampled during active COVID-19. The J gene is TRBJ2-5, the V gene TRBV7-7; 7 positions agree with TRBD1. CDR3 sequence: CASSLVAGGQETQYF. CDR3 nucleotides: TGTGCCAGCAGCTTAGTGGCAGGGGGCCAAGAGACCCAGTACTTC.